A single sample gave rise to the 28 T cell receptor beta chains below, sequenced in a study of shared clonotypes between healthy human individuals (dated by TCRdb to the early 2020s). Library preparation was by the immunoSEQ multiplex PCR assay. TCRdb mirrors the immuneACCESS table, restricted to in-frame sequences. Some clones are absent from its copies; in checked studies, under half trace to an unresolved V gene, and the reason for the others is unknown. The table for this sample lists some 360,000 clones; more than 60% of them were counted only once. About 10% of the sample is held by the ten biggest clonotypes. Sequencing input: memory CD4+ T cells sorted from blood. Sample cell subset or site, as interpreted from the label and publication: CD45RA-negative fraction. Every receptor here comes from a man between 25 and 39 years old in good health.

This chain joins TRBV9 and TRBJ1-3; D possibly corresponds to TRBD1 (6 bases). Trimming took off 3 bases at V and 4 bases at J, with 20 bases between the two ends. Germline loops: CDR1 SGDLS, CDR2 YYNGEE. This CDR3 has 17 residues. The CDR3 spells CASSAPREQGLGNTIYF. In nucleotides, the CDR3 is TGTGCCAGCAGCGCTCCCCGGGAACAGGGCTTAGGAAACACCATATATTTT.

The rearrangement joins TRBV10-2 to TRBJ1-5; D not certain. The V gene's germline CDR1 is WSHSY and CDR2 SAAADI. V lost 1 base to trimming and J lost 9 bases, with 7 bases between them. The CDR3 covers 12 residues. The chain's CDR3 is CASSEFGLPQHF. CDR3 coding DNA: TGCGCCAGCAGTGAGTTCGGACTGCCCCAGCATTTT.

This chain links TRBV2 with TRBJ2-3; D is unresolved. This CDR3 has 13 residues. With 4 bases removed from V and 3 bases from J, the gap between germline ends came to 8 bases. Looked up from germline, CDR1 is SNHLY and CDR2 is FYNNEI. The CDR3 bases are TGTGCCAGCAGTGGACAAACTACAGATACGCAGTATTTT. Its protein is CASSGQTTDTQYF.

A remark on this clone: Other DNA sequences in the same sample also yield this CDR3. The chain combines TRBV5-1 with TRBJ2-3, with D maybe TRBD1 (5 bases). The CDR3 has 13 amino acids. Trimming left V 1 base short and J 4 bases short, with 7 bases between. Per the germline V gene, CDR1 is SGHRS and CDR2 is YFSETQ. Here the CDR3 reads CASSLQGSDTQYF. The CDR3 region has the DNA TGCGCCAGCAGCTTGCAGGGTTCAGATACGCAGTATTTT.

The chain uses TRBV11-3 and TRBJ2-2, with D perhaps given as TRBD1 or TRBD2 (5 bases each). The V and J ends lost 5 bases and 1 base respectively, with 11 bases between them. Germline-derived CDR1 and CDR2 are SGHNT and YENEEA. The CDR3 runs 15 residues. CDR3 loop: CASSPGTLNTGELFF. DNA of the CDR3: TGTGCCAGCAGCCCCGGGACCCTGAACACCGGGGAGCTGTTTTTT.

This clone turned up a few times. The rearrangement uses TRBV19 and TRBJ2-7; TRBD1 is a possible D gene (6 bases). Germline-derived CDR1 and CDR2 are LNHDA and SQIVND (reference sequence). The CDR3 extends over 14 amino acids. Trimming pared 5 bases from V and 2 bases from J, leaving 13 bases between. The CDR3 DNA is TGTGCCAGTAGTTCCCGGACAGCCCCCTACGAGCAGTACTTC. Translated: CASSSRTAPYEQYF.

Only a few counts were recorded for this clone. The chain has TRBV12-1 and TRBJ2-7; TRBD2, the table's D call, was not compared with the DNA. TRBV12-1 is annotated as a pseudogene. The CDR3 is made up of 12 amino acids. The CDR3 is CASSPPPREQYF. The CDR3 DNA reads TGTGCCAGCAGCCCCCCCCCGCGGGAGCAGTACTTC.

The chain couples TRBV28 to TRBJ2-7; D is perhaps TRBD1 or TRBD2 (6 bases each). Trimming pared 8 bases from V and 0 bases from J, leaving 17 bases between. The CDR3 has 15 amino acids. In germline, CDR1 is MDHEN, CDR2 SYDVKM. CDR3 amino acids: CASEGGLEGSYEQYF. In nucleotides, the CDR3 is TGTGCCAGCGAAGGGGGACTTGAAGGCTCCTACGAGCAGTACTTC.

The chain employs TRBV9 and TRBJ1-2, with TRBD1 as a possible D gene (5 bases). Germline CDR1 SGDLS, CDR2 YYNGEE. The CDR3 has 13 amino acids. The V end was cut by 0 bases, the J end by 7 bases, with 10 bases between. The CDR3 sequence is CASSVGQGVGYTF. The CDR3 nucleotides are TGTGCCAGCAGCGTAGGCCAGGGAGTTGGCTACACCTTC.

The rearrangement uses TRBV28 and TRBJ2-7, with D perhaps being TRBD1 or TRBD2 (6 bases each). The CDR3 has 13 amino acids. Trimming left V 10 bases short and J 4 bases short, with 17 bases between. Germline V gene lookup returns CDR1 MDHEN and CDR2 SYDVKM. The CDR3 DNA is TGTGCCATCACAGTGGGGGGCTCATACGAGCAGTACTTC. Its translation: CAITVGGSYEQYF.

A few counts support this clone. The chain employs TRBV18 and TRBJ2-7; the D is unclear. The germline V gene encodes CDR1 KGHSH and CDR2 LQKENI. This CDR3 has 12 amino acids. The germline V and J ends were trimmed by 3 bases and 6 bases, with 9 bases remaining between them. CDR3 in amino acids: CASSPTPVEQYF. CDR3 DNA sequence: TGTGCCAGCTCACCCACCCCGGTCGAGCAGTACTTC.

This chain joins TRBV5-5 and TRBJ2-7, with D perhaps TRBD2 (6 bases). Between the trimmed V and J ends, which lost 6 bases and 3 bases, there was a span of 19 bases. CDR1 is SGHKS and CDR2 is YYEKEE in the germline V gene (reference sequence). The CDR3 is made up of 15 amino acids. The CDR3 region is CASTARGSSLYEQYF. For the CDR3, the DNA is TGTGCCAGCACCGCGCGGGGTTCGTCCCTCTACGAGCAGTACTTC.

The rearrangement joins TRBV5-4 to TRBJ2-5; D remains unclear. Germline V gene sequence: CDR1 SGHNT, CDR2 YYREEE (reference sequence). Trimming cost V 2 bases and J 2 bases, with 10 bases left between them. CDR3 size: 14 residues. In nucleotides, the CDR3 is TGTGCCAGCAGCTTCGGAGATCCGCAAGAGACCCAGTACTTC. Translation gives CASSFGDPQETQYF.

The chain joins TRBV6-1 to TRBJ2-5; D possibly corresponds to TRBD1 (6 bases). Trimming shortened V by 2 bases and J by 10 bases, and 11 bases separated the two germline ends. Germline lookup yields CDR1 MNHNS and CDR2 SASEGT. The CDR3 is made up of 12 amino acids. The CDR3 nucleotides are TGTGCCAGCAGTGAACAGGGGAGTTACCAGTACTTC. It specifies CASSEQGSYQYF.

The V call is TRBV7-2, the J call TRBJ2-7; 13 bases are shared with TRBD2. From germline, CDR1 is SGHTA and CDR2 FQGNSA. The junction had 17 bases not matched to a gene; V was cut back by 5 bases and J by 4 bases. This CDR3 comprises 19 residues. CDR3 in DNA: TGTGCCAGCAGCCCTCCGGGACTAGCGGGACTCTTCCCTATTTACGAGCAGTACTTC. Amino acids: CASSPPGLAGLFPIYEQYF.

The chain couples TRBV7-8 to TRBJ1-6; 7 bases are shared with TRBD1. Trimming removed 5 bases from V and 10 bases from J; junction bases left unmatched: 8. The CDR3 totals 14 residues. Germline V gene data show CDR1 as SGHVS and CDR2 as FQNEAQ. The CDR3, as DNA: TGTGCCAGCAGCCCTCGGGACAGTCCCTCACCCCTCCACTTT. This sequence encodes CASSPRDSPSPLHF.

This clone showed up just a few times. J is TRBJ2-1 and V is TRBV11-2; D gene uncertain. The CDR3 spans 15 residues. V gave up 5 bases and J gave up 5 bases, with 16 bases separating them. In germline, CDR1 is SGHAT, CDR2 FQNNGV. The chain's CDR3 is CASSELLLRHNEQFF. CDR3 sequence (DNA): TGTGCCAGCAGCGAACTACTCTTACGTCACAATGAGCAGTTCTTC.

This chain links TRBV20-1 with TRBJ2-7; unclear D gene. The CDR3 length is 10 residues. Trimming removed 5 bases at V and 6 bases at J, with 8 bases between. Germline loops: CDR1 DFQATT, CDR2 SNEGSKA (reference sequence). Here the CDR3 reads CSAWSGEQYF. The CDR3 nucleotides are TGCAGTGCTTGGAGTGGCGAGCAGTACTTC.

This rearrangement joins TRBV28 to TRBJ1-4; TRBD1 matches at 8 bases. Germline CDR1 reads MDHEN; CDR2 reads SYDVKM. The CDR3 spans 12 residues. With V trimmed by 8 bases and J by 5 bases, 1 base remained unmatched. As DNA, the CDR3 is TGTGCCAGCTGGACAGGGAATGAAAAACTGTTTTTT. Amino acids: CASWTGNEKLFF.

The rearrangement joins TRBV18 to TRBJ1-1; 7 positions agree with TRBD1. Per the germline V gene, CDR1 is KGHSH and CDR2 is LQKENI. The CDR3 has 15 amino acids. With V trimmed by 3 bases and J by 1 base, 5 bases remained unmatched. The CDR3: CASSPPTGWNTEAFF. The CDR3 region has the DNA TGTGCCAGCTCACCTCCGACAGGGTGGAACACTGAAGCTTTCTTT.

V usage is TRBV28 and J usage is TRBJ2-5; D ambiguous. The CDR3 runs 14 residues. Germline CDR1 and CDR2: MDHEN and SYDVKM. Trimming cost V 2 bases and J 7 bases, with 14 bases left between them. The CDR3: CASSLMVTPGTQYF. The CDR3 DNA follows: TGTGCCAGCAGTTTAATGGTGACGCCGGGGACCCAGTACTTC.

This chain links TRBV4-1 with TRBJ2-7; 11 positions agree with TRBD2. Germline CDR1 is MGHRA and CDR2 is YSYEKL. The CDR3 totals 15 residues. The V segment lost 1 base and the J segment 2 bases; nucleotides outside the gene matches: 1. CDR3 protein: CASSQGLAGTYEQYF. The CDR3 region has the DNA TGCGCCAGCAGCCAAGGACTAGCGGGAACCTACGAGCAGTACTTC.

The V and J genes are TRBV5-5 and TRBJ2-7; no reliable D call. The germline V gene has CDR1 SGHKS and CDR2 YYEKEE (reference sequence). V lost 6 bases to trimming and J lost 0 bases, with 10 bases between them. CDR3 length: 13 amino acids. The CDR3 DNA is TGTGCCAGCACTCACGAGGACTCCTACGAGCAGTACTTC. Amino acid sequence: CASTHEDSYEQYF.

A few counts support this clone. The rearrangement links TRBV7-7 to TRBJ2-1, with D possibly TRBD1 on 6 matching bases. The CDR3 contains 13 residues. The V end lost 3 bases, the J end lost 10 bases, and 13 bases lay between the germline ends. CDR1 is SSHAT, CDR2 FNYEAQ, per germline (reference sequence). CDR3 loop: CASSFQYRDEQFF. The CDR3 DNA reads as TGTGCCAGCAGCTTCCAATACAGGGACGAGCAGTTCTTC. Looking up the rest from reference TRBV7-7 and TRBJ2-1 gives the full variable domain: GAGVSQSPRYKVTKRGQDVTLRCDPISSHATLYWYQQALGQGPEFLTYFNYEAQPDKSGLPSDRFSAERPEGSISTLTIQRTEQRDSAMYRCASSFQYRDEQFFGPGTRLTVL.

V and J are TRBV14 and TRBJ2-1; D may be TRBD1 (6 bases). The CDR3 consists of 14 residues. V was shortened by 0 bases and J by 13 bases, with 16 bases between the two germline ends. In germline, CDR1 is SGHDN, CDR2 FVKESK. DNA of the CDR3: TGTGCCAGCAGCCAAGATTACAGGGCTTTGTTACAGTTCTTC. Protein sequence: CASSQDYRALLQFF.

J is TRBJ1-4 and V is TRBV2, with 9 bases identical to TRBD1. Germline V gives CDR1 SNHLY, CDR2 FYNNEI. Unmatched junction bases numbered 8, after V lost 4 bases and J lost 8 bases. The CDR3 runs 15 residues. CDR3 amino acids: CASSGTGGAREKLFF. CDR3 bases: TGTGCCAGCAGTGGCACAGGGGGCGCGAGGGAAAAACTGTTTTTT.

This clone was counted a few times. V is TRBV15 and J is TRBJ1-3, with a weak D call TRBD1 (5 bases). The CDR3 is made up of 16 amino acids. V shed 4 bases and J shed 0 bases, with 13 bases lying between them. The germline gives CDR1 LNHNV, CDR2 YYDKDF (reference sequence). The CDR3 region has the DNA TGTGCCACCAGCACCATCGGACATAACTCTGGAAACACCATATATTTT. Encoded protein: CATSTIGHNSGNTIYF.

The rearrangement uses TRBV6-1 and TRBJ2-7, with 11 positions matching TRBD1. The germline gives CDR1 MNHNS, CDR2 SASEGT. V lost 5 bases to trimming and J lost 6 bases; unmatched junction nucleotides: 9. The CDR3 has 15 residues. The CDR3: CASSNRDRGDSEQYF. The CDR3 DNA reads as TGTGCCAGCAGTAACCGGGACAGGGGGGACTCCGAGCAGTACTTC.